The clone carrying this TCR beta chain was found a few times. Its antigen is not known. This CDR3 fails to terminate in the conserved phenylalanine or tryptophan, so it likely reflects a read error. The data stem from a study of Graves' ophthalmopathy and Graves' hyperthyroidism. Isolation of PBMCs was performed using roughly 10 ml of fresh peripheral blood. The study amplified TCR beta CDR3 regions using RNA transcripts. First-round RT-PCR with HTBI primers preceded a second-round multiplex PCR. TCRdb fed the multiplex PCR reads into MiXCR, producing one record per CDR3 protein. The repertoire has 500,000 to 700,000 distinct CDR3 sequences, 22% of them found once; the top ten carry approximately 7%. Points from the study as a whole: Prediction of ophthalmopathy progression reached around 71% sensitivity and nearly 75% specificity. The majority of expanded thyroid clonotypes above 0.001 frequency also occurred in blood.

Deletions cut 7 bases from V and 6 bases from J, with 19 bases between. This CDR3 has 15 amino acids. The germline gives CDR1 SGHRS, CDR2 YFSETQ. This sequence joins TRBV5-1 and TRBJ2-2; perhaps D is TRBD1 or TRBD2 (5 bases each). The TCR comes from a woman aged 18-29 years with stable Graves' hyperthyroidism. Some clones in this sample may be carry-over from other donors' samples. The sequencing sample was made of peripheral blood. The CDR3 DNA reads TGCGCCAGCGGCCGCGGCAGGGTGGGAGCCGGGGAGCTGTTTTTG. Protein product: CASGRGRVGAGELFL.